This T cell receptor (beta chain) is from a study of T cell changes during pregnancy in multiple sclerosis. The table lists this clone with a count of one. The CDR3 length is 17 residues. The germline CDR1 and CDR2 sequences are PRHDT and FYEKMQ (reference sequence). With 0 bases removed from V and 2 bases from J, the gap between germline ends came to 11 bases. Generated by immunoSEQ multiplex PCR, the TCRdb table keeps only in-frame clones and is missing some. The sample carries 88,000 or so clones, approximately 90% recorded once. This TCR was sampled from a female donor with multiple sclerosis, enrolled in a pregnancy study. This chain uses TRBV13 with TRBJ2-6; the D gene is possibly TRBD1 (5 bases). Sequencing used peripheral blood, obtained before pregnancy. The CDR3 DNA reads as TGTGCCAGCAGCTTAGGGCAGGGTGGTGCTGGGGCCAACGTCCTGACTTTC. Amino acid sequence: CASSLGQGGAGANVLTF.